The 17 T cell receptor beta chains given below trace back to one sample, sequenced in a study of shared clonotypes between healthy human individuals. Using immunoSEQ multiplex PCR, the repertoire was profiled, and TCRdb retains in-frame clones only, with some absent. Here the sample spans approximately 1.5 million clones, approximately 98.5% being singletons. The sequencing input was naive CD4+ T cells sorted from blood. The subset was: CD45RA+ positively selected. The receptors stem from a man aged 25 to 40 in good health.

The genes are TRBV9 and TRBJ2-3, with 8 bases that match TRBD1. The length of the CDR3 is 13 residues. With 3 bases clipped from V and 8 bases from J, the junction kept 5 bases outside the gene matches. The germline CDR1 and CDR2 sequences are SGDLS and YYNGEE. The DNA for the CDR3 is TGTGCCAGCAGCGAACAGGGGGTTGGTACGCAGTATTTT. It is translated as CASSEQGVGTQYF.

The chain employs TRBV6-5 and TRBJ1-2; D is ambiguous. This CDR3 spans 16 amino acids. V was trimmed by 0 bases and J by 2 bases, leaving 13 bases between them. From germline, CDR1 is MNHEY and CDR2 SVGAGI. The CDR3 DNA sequence: TGTGCCAGCAGTTACTCGAAGTTGGAGCAAAACTATGGCTACACCTTC. Its translation: CASSYSKLEQNYGYTF.

V and J are TRBV29-1 and TRBJ2-3, with no clear D. Looked up from germline, CDR1 is SQVTM and CDR2 is ANQGSEA. V shed 4 bases and J shed 3 bases, with 14 bases lying between them. The CDR3 is made up of 14 amino acids. The DNA for the CDR3 is TGCAGCGTTGGCGTCAGGTATGGGACAGATACGCAGTATTTT. Translating it yields CSVGVRYGTDTQYF.

The V and J genes are TRBV7-2 and TRBJ2-7; D gene unclear. The germline CDR1 and CDR2 sequences are SGHTA and FQGNSA. V shed 5 bases and J shed 2 bases, with 13 bases lying between them. The CDR3 sequence is 14 residues long. The DNA of the CDR3 is TGTGCCAGCAGCCCCTGGGGAACCCCCTACGAGCAGTACTTC. Translation gives CASSPWGTPYEQYF.

About this clone itself: Distinct nucleotide sequences in the sample also encode this CDR3. The chain links TRBV18 to TRBJ1-5; possibly TRBD1 for D (6 bases). The CDR3 is 14 residues long. V was shortened by 6 bases and J by 6 bases, with 15 bases between the two germline ends. Germline V CDR1 and CDR2: KGHSH, LQKENI. CDR3 DNA sequence: TGTGCCAGCTCCCAGACAGGCGAGGGTCAGCCCCAGCATTTT. This gives the protein CASSQTGEGQPQHF. Drawing the rest from reference TRBV18 and TRBJ1-5, the complete variable domain is NAGVMQNPRHLVRRRGQEARLRCSPMKGHSHVYWYRQLPEEGLKFMVYLQKENIIDESGMPKERFSAEFPKEGPSILRIQQVVRGDSAAYFCASSQTGEGQPQHFGDGTRLSIL.

The J gene is TRBJ1-2, the V gene TRBV2, with no clear D. From germline, CDR1 is SNHLY and CDR2 FYNNEI. There are 11 residues in the CDR3. The V end was cut by 2 bases, the J end by 8 bases, with 6 bases between. CDR3 protein: CASSETEGYTF. The CDR3 region has the DNA TGTGCCAGCAGTGAAACGGAGGGCTACACCTTC.

V and J are TRBV11-2 and TRBJ2-3; TRBD1 matches at 7 bases. This CDR3 is 15 amino acids long. After removal of 3 bases from V and 3 bases from J, the junction contained 6 bases not matched to a gene. Germline CDR1 is SGHAT and CDR2 is FQNNGV. DNA for the CDR3: TGTGCCAGCAGCTTGTCAGGGGGAAGGACAGATACGCAGTATTTT. Translated, it gives CASSLSGGRTDTQYF.

The chain uses TRBV19 and TRBJ1-3; TRBD1 matches 7 bases. CDR3 size: 15 residues. The V gene's germline CDR1 is LNHDA and CDR2 SQIVND (reference sequence). The ends lost 4 bases at V and 4 bases at J; junction bases unmatched: 7. Here the CDR3 DNA reads TGTGCCAGTAGTAACCACAGGGGAGGAGGAAACACCATATATTTT. This translates into CASSNHRGGGNTIYF.

The CDR3 DNA follows: TGCAAGAACCGGGACAGGGTATATCCGCAGTTCTTC. It codes for CKNRDRVYPQFF. This chain joins TRBV29-1 and TRBJ2-1; TRBD1 agrees at 9 bases. Per the germline V gene, CDR1 is SQVTM and CDR2 is ANQGSEA. The CDR3 is 12 amino acids.

This rearrangement joins TRBV25-1 to TRBJ1-2; unclear D gene. Germline CDR1 is MGHDK and CDR2 is SYGVNS. The CDR3 runs to 12 residues. V shed 3 bases and J shed 8 bases, with 10 bases lying between them. CDR3 bases: TGTGCCAGCAGTGAGCCCGAGAGCGGCTACACCTTC. It specifies CASSEPESGYTF.

The gene calls are TRBV5-1 and TRBJ1-1; D is unclear. The germline CDR1 and CDR2 sequences are SGHRS and YFSETQ. V was pared by 1 base and J by 1 base, with 8 bases between. The CDR3 sequence is 14 residues long. The CDR3 here is CASSLIAQNTEAFF. CDR3 DNA sequence: TGCGCCAGCAGCTTGATCGCCCAGAACACTGAAGCTTTCTTT.

This clone came up once. The chain links TRBV7-9 to TRBJ2-1; no reliable D call. This CDR3 spans 14 amino acids. CDR1 and CDR2 from the germline V gene are SEHNR and FQNEAQ (reference sequence). V was cut by 8 bases and J by 8 bases, with 19 bases left in between. DNA for the CDR3: TGTGCCAGCCTTAATAGCCACGTAATCCATGAGCAGTTCTTC. Translation gives CASLNSHVIHEQFF.

The chain uses TRBV11-1 and TRBJ2-3, with 7 bases lining up with TRBD1. Germline loops: CDR1 SGHAT, CDR2 FQDESV (reference sequence). The CDR3 runs 15 residues. J was trimmed by 4 bases and V by 1 base; bases with no gene match: 5. CDR3 DNA: TGTGCCAGCAGCTTAGGAAACAGGGGCGCAGATACGCAGTATTTT. Protein: CASSLGNRGADTQYF.

The count of this clone is one. V gene TRBV28 combines with J gene TRBJ2-5, with 7 bases identical to TRBD2. The germline CDR1 and CDR2 sequences are MDHEN and SYDVKM. J gave up 2 bases and V 9 bases, and 9 bases lay outside the gene matches. The CDR3 loop spans 14 amino acids. CDR3 bases: TGTGCCAGTGGTCTCGGGGGGATACAAGAGACCCAGTACTTC. This encodes CASGLGGIQETQYF. The whole variable domain, filled in from reference TRBV28 and TRBJ2-5, reads DVKVTQSSRYLVKRTGEKVFLECVQDMDHENMFWYRQDPGLGLRLIYFSYDVKMKEKGDIPEGYSVSREKKERFSLILESASTNQTSMYLCASGLGGIQETQYFGPGTRLLVL.

CDR3 region: CATSMLMLSGNTIYF. The CDR3 region has the DNA TGTGCCACTTCCATGCTCATGCTCTCTGGAAACACCATATATTTT. J is TRBJ1-3 and V is TRBV28; D not resolved. The V and J ends lost 10 bases and 0 bases respectively, with 16 bases between them. Germline V lookup: CDR1 MDHEN, CDR2 SYDVKM. The CDR3 sequence is 15 residues long.

The V gene is TRBV15, the J gene TRBJ1-5, with D possibly matching TRBD1 (5 bases). Trimming took 0 bases from V and 0 from J, leaving 9 bases between them. Germline-derived CDR1 and CDR2 are LNHNV and YYDKDF (reference sequence). The CDR3 totals 16 residues. The CDR3 region has the DNA TGTGCCACCAGCAGAGAAACGGGGGTTAGCAATCAGCCCCAGCATTTT. As protein: CATSRETGVSNQPQHF.

The chain links TRBV5-1 to TRBJ2-3; possible D gene TRBD1, 5 bases. Germline V gene data show CDR1 as SGHRS and CDR2 as YFSETQ. V was clipped by 0 bases and J by 1 base, with 15 bases between them. The CDR3 runs to 17 residues. The CDR3 DNA follows: TGCGCCAGCAGCTTGGAAGACAGTTTTGGGGGCACAGATACGCAGTATTTT. This sequence encodes CASSLEDSFGGTDTQYF. The full variable domain, with the rest looked up from reference TRBV5-1 and TRBJ2-3, is KAGVTQTPRYLIKTRGQQVTLSCSPISGHRSVSWYQQTPGQGLQFLFEYFSETQRNKGNFPGRFSGRQFSNSRSEMNVSTLELGDSALYLCASSLEDSFGGTDTQYFGPGTRLTVL.